The 26 T cell receptor beta chains given below trace back to one sample, sequenced in a study of cytomegalovirus exposure and HLA in healthy donors (dated by TCRdb to about 2017). Receptors were amplified or captured by the immunoSEQ multiplex PCR assay. For the multiplex PCR, a mixture combining 60 forward primers for TCR Vbeta segments and 13 reverse primers for TCR Jbeta segments was used. TCRdb mirrors the immuneACCESS table, restricted to in-frame sequences. Some clones are absent from its copies; in checked studies, under half trace to an unresolved V gene, and the reason for the others is unknown. Within this sample are fewer than 150,000 clones, with 77% of them counted one time only. The biggest ten clones account for around 2% of the sample. Source material: PBMCs. The receptors stem from a man aged 25-40 years in good health and CMV-seronegative.

This chain links TRBV5-4 with TRBJ2-7, with 7 bases matching TRBD1. With V trimmed by 4 bases and J by 2 bases, 6 bases remained unmatched. Germline V gene sequence: CDR1 SGHNT, CDR2 YYREEE (reference sequence). The CDR3 is 14 amino acids. The CDR3 spells CASSATGTAYEQYF. The CDR3 nucleotides are TGTGCCAGCAGCGCCACCGGGACAGCCTACGAGCAGTACTTC.

This clone occurred once. The gene calls are TRBV2 and TRBJ2-1; tentatively, D is TRBD1 (6 bases). Deletions cut 0 bases from V and 0 bases from J, with 12 bases between. Germline V gene sequence: CDR1 SNHLY, CDR2 FYNNEI. The CDR3 extends over 17 amino acids. CDR3 nucleotide sequence: TGTGCCAGCAGTGAAGCGCTTGACAGGCGCTCCTACAATGAGCAGTTCTTC. Translating it yields CASSEALDRRSYNEQFF.

The chain employs TRBV2 and TRBJ1-4; no clear D. Germline V gene data show CDR1 as SNHLY and CDR2 as FYNNEI. The CDR3 runs 14 residues. Trimming pared 6 bases from V and 0 bases from J, leaving 8 bases between. The CDR3: CASSAYTTNEKLFF. CDR3 bases: TGTGCCAGCAGCGCATACACAACTAATGAAAAACTGTTTTTT.

This clone occurred once. V and J are TRBV27 and TRBJ2-3; TRBD2 aligns across 9 bases. Germline V gives CDR1 MNHEY, CDR2 SMNVEV (reference sequence). This CDR3 has 14 amino acids. The J segment lost 3 bases and the V segment lost 7 bases, leaving 5 bases of the junction unmatched. As DNA, the CDR3 is TGTGCCAGCAATAGCGGGAGCCGGACAGATACGCAGTATTTT. Protein: CASNSGSRTDTQYF.

The chain joins TRBV6-1 to TRBJ1-5; D is unresolved. With 6 bases removed from V and 5 bases from J, the gap between germline ends came to 14 bases. The CDR3 has 14 residues. CDR1 and CDR2 (germline): MNHNS, SASEGT. As DNA, the CDR3 is TGTGCCAGCAGGAAGACTGGCGGGGATCAGCCCCAGCATTTT. As protein: CASRKTGGDQPQHF.

This chain joins TRBV15 and TRBJ2-3; D may be TRBD1 (5 bases). V was pared by 0 bases and J by 5 bases, with 15 bases between. In germline, CDR1 is LNHNV, CDR2 YYDKDF (reference sequence). The CDR3 contains 16 residues. The CDR3 DNA reads as TGTGCCACCAGCAGAGATTATGGGGTAAGGGGAGATACGCAGTATTTT. This sequence encodes CATSRDYGVRGDTQYF.

This clone was counted a few times. The chain recombines TRBV10-3 with TRBJ2-7, with 13 nucleotides matching TRBD2. This CDR3 has 14 amino acids. The V and J ends lost 6 bases and 3 bases, in that order; junction bases with no gene match: 2. Germline CDR1 is ENHRY and CDR2 is SYGVKD. The CDR3 here is CAIRGLAGNYEQYF. CDR3 in DNA: TGTGCCATCAGGGGACTAGCGGGAAACTACGAGCAGTACTTC.

This chain connects TRBV2 to TRBJ2-7; perhaps TRBD1 as D (5 bases). The germline V gene has CDR1 SNHLY and CDR2 FYNNEI. There are 14 residues in the CDR3. Trimming pared 4 bases from V and 6 bases from J, leaving 16 bases between. Here the CDR3 reads CASSVLGPGSEQYF. The CDR3 nucleotides are TGTGCCAGCAGTGTATTGGGGCCAGGGTCCGAGCAGTACTTC.

The gene calls are TRBV6-5 and TRBJ1-5; 7 bases are a match to TRBD1. Unmatched junction bases numbered 8, after V lost 5 bases and J lost 4 bases. Germline V lookup: CDR1 MNHEY, CDR2 SVGAGI. The CDR3 contains 15 residues. The CDR3 coding sequence is TGTGCCAGCAGTCCCGGGACAGACGGAAATCAGCCCCAGCATTTT. Amino acids: CASSPGTDGNQPQHF.

The chain links TRBV9 to TRBJ2-2, with no clear D. From germline, CDR1 is SGDLS and CDR2 YYNGEE. This CDR3 has 15 residues. V lost 2 bases to trimming and J lost 4 bases, with 12 bases between them. The CDR3 loop reads CASSVYSAGTGELFF. The CDR3 bases are TGTGCCAGCAGCGTTTATAGTGCAGGCACCGGGGAGCTGTTTTTT. Variable domain in full (rest from reference TRBV9 and TRBJ2-2): DSGVTQTPKHLITATGQRVTLRCSPRSGDLSVYWYQQSLDQGLQFLIQYYNGEERAKGNILERFSAQQFPDLHSELNLSSLELGDSALYFCASSVYSAGTGELFFGEGSRLTVL.

This clone was seen only a few times. This chain joins TRBV2 and TRBJ1-4, with 8 nucleotides matching TRBD1. The V gene end was trimmed by 6 bases and the J gene end by 0 bases; junction bases not matched to a gene: 3. Per the germline V gene, CDR1 is SNHLY and CDR2 is FYNNEI. The CDR3 is made up of 15 amino acids. CDR3 amino acids: CASRDRAATNEKLFF. CDR3 in DNA: TGTGCCAGCAGGGACAGGGCGGCAACTAATGAAAAACTGTTTTTT.

The rearrangement joins TRBV5-1 to TRBJ2-3; TRBD2 aligns across 9 bases. V gave up 4 bases and J gave up 3 bases; unmatched junction bases: 9. Germline CDR1 reads SGHRS; CDR2 reads YFSETQ. This CDR3 is built from 16 residues. The CDR3 protein is CASSRLAGRGTDTQYF. CDR3 sequence (DNA): TGCGCCAGCAGCCGGCTAGCGGGGAGGGGTACAGATACGCAGTATTTT.

The V call is TRBV30, the J call TRBJ2-7; 7 nucleotides match TRBD1. Germline values: CDR1 GTSNPN, CDR2 SVGIG (reference sequence). The CDR3 has 13 residues. The junction had 5 bases not matched to a gene; V was cut back by 2 bases and J by 4 bases. CDR3 DNA: TGTGCCTGGAGTCCCTCAGGGGGTTACGAGCAGTACTTC. As protein: CAWSPSGGYEQYF.

The CDR3 DNA follows: TGTGCCAGCAGTTTTCCCGGCGGGAGGGCCGGGGTCGGGGAGCTGTTTTTT. Encoded protein: CASSFPGGRAGVGELFF. The chain couples TRBV28 to TRBJ2-2; 9 nucleotides line up with TRBD2. The V segment lost 3 bases and the J segment 7 bases; nucleotides outside the gene matches: 12. From germline, CDR1 is MDHEN and CDR2 SYDVKM. The CDR3 totals 17 residues. The variable domain in full, completed from reference TRBV28 and TRBJ2-2, reads DVKVTQSSRYLVKRTGEKVFLECVQDMDHENMFWYRQDPGLGLRLIYFSYDVKMKEKGDIPEGYSVSREKKERFSLILESASTNQTSMYLCASSFPGGRAGVGELFFGEGSRLTVL.

This chain connects TRBV2 to TRBJ2-5; 8 bases agree with TRBD2. Trimming cost V 4 bases and J 3 bases; bases outside gene matches: 7. The V gene's germline CDR1 is SNHLY and CDR2 FYNNEI. The CDR3 totals 15 residues. This CDR3 is CASSGGTRLEETQYF. The DNA for the CDR3 is TGTGCCAGCAGTGGAGGGACTAGATTGGAAGAGACCCAGTACTTC.

The J gene is TRBJ2-3, the V gene TRBV19; D gene unclear. The germline CDR1 and CDR2 sequences are LNHDA and SQIVND (reference sequence). This CDR3 has 14 residues. V was cut by 3 bases and J by 0 bases, with 7 bases left in between. The CDR3 loop reads CASSMAASTDTQYF. The DNA of the CDR3 is TGTGCCAGTAGTATGGCGGCTAGCACAGATACGCAGTATTTT.

The V call is TRBV4-1, the J call TRBJ2-7; TRBD1 might be the D (5 bases). Germline assignment: CDR1 MGHRA and CDR2 YSYEKL. CDR3 size: 15 residues. V shed 5 bases and J shed 3 bases, with 17 bases lying between them. CDR3 in amino acids: CASSSYSKGIYEQYF. DNA of the CDR3: TGCGCCAGCAGCTCCTACTCCAAGGGGATCTACGAGCAGTACTTC.

The chain employs TRBV6-4 and TRBJ2-6, with 8 bases identical to TRBD2. The length of the CDR3 is 19 residues. CDR1 and CDR2 from the germline V gene are MRHNA and SNTAGT. V trimming: 0 bases; J trimming: 0 bases; junction bases outside the gene matches: 7. CDR3 DNA sequence: TGTGCCAGCAGTGACTCTTCCCTAGCGGGTGGCTCTGGGGCCAACGTCCTGACTTTC. It translates to CASSDSSLAGGSGANVLTF.

The CDR3 DNA is TGTGCCTGGAGTCGCCCTTCGGGGTACAATGAGCAGTTCTTC. Translation: CAWSRPSGYNEQFF. This chain uses TRBV30 with TRBJ2-1; D is possibly TRBD2 (5 bases). CDR1 is GTSNPN, CDR2 SVGIG, per germline (reference sequence). V gave up 2 bases and J gave up 4 bases, with 12 bases separating them. There are 14 residues in the CDR3.

The V call is TRBV27, the J call TRBJ2-5; D may be TRBD1 (5 bases). Germline-derived CDR1 and CDR2 are MNHEY and SMNVEV (reference sequence). The CDR3 consists of 14 residues. V shed 5 bases and J shed 5 bases, with 15 bases lying between them. The CDR3 sequence: CASSNGAGQETQYF. CDR3 bases: TGTGCCAGCAGTAATGGGGCAGGGCAGGAGACCCAGTACTTC.

The rearrangement links TRBV9 to TRBJ2-7; D is uncertain. The CDR3 contains 14 residues. V dropped 2 bases and J dropped 2 bases, with 11 bases sitting between them. The V gene's germline CDR1 is SGDLS and CDR2 YYNGEE. CDR3 protein: CASSVLAETYEQYF. Written as DNA, the CDR3 is TGTGCCAGCAGCGTTCTGGCAGAAACCTACGAGCAGTACTTC.

In this sample, this clone turned up a few times. The chain joins TRBV10-2 to TRBJ2-7, with TRBD1 identical over 9 bases. Looked up from germline, CDR1 is WSHSY and CDR2 is SAAADI. The junction had 7 bases not matched to a gene; V was cut back by 8 bases and J by 5 bases. This CDR3 region has 13 residues. This chain's CDR3 is CASLGQGVNEQYF. The CDR3 nucleotides are TGCGCCAGCTTGGGACAGGGAGTCAACGAGCAGTACTTC.

The rearrangement joins TRBV5-1 to TRBJ2-2; possibly TRBD2 for D (5 bases). The CDR3 totals 16 residues. Deletions cut 2 bases from V and 0 bases from J, with 11 bases between. CDR1 and CDR2 from the germline V gene are SGHRS and YFSETQ. CDR3 sequence reads: CASSFSGSANTGELFF. CDR3 DNA sequence: TGCGCCAGCAGCTTTTCTGGGAGCGCGAACACCGGGGAGCTGTTTTTT.

CDR3 region: CASSQRGQTPIYEQYF. As DNA, the CDR3 is TGTGCCAGCAGCCAAAGAGGACAGACACCGATCTACGAGCAGTACTTC. V usage is TRBV13 and J usage is TRBJ2-7, with a possible D match to TRBD1 (6 bases). The germline V gene encodes CDR1 PRHDT and CDR2 FYEKMQ (reference sequence). V was cut by 5 bases and J by 3 bases, with 20 bases left in between. CDR3 size: 16 residues.

The chain couples TRBV4-2 to TRBJ1-1, with TRBD1 matching 8 bases. Trimming cost V 2 bases and J 4 bases; bases outside gene matches: 3. The germline gives CDR1 LGHNA, CDR2 YNFKEQ. The CDR3 consists of 14 residues. The CDR3: CASSQNTGGTEAFF. In DNA, the CDR3 is TGTGCCAGCAGCCAAAATACAGGGGGCACTGAAGCTTTCTTT.

The rearrangement uses TRBV2 and TRBJ1-5, with TRBD1 as a possible D gene (5 bases). There are 19 residues in the CDR3. From germline, CDR1 is SNHLY and CDR2 FYNNEI. Trimming shortened V by 3 bases and J by 5 bases, and 26 bases separated the two germline ends. Here the CDR3 DNA reads TGTGCCAGCAGTGACCCCAGGAACAGGTTTGAGGTTGAGGATCAGCCCCAGCATTTT. Protein sequence: CASSDPRNRFEVEDQPQHF.